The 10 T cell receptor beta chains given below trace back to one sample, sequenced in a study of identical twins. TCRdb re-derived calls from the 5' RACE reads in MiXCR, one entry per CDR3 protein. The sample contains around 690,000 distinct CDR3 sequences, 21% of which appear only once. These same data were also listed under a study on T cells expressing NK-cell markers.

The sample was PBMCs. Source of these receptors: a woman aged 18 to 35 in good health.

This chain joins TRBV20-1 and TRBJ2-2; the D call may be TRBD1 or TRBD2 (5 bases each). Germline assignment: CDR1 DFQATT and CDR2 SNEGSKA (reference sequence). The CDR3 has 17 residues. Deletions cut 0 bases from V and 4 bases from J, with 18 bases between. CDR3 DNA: TGCAGTGCTAGAGATCGGGGACCCGCCCTGGTCACCGGGGAGCTGTTTTTT. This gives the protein CSARDRGPALVTGELFF.

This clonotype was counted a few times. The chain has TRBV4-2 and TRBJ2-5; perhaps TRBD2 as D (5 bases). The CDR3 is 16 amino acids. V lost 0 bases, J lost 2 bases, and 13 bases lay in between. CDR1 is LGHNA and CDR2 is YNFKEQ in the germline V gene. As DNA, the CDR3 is TGTGCCAGCAGCCAAGATGGCGGAGCGGATCAAGAGACCCAGTACTTC. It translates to CASSQDGGADQETQYF.

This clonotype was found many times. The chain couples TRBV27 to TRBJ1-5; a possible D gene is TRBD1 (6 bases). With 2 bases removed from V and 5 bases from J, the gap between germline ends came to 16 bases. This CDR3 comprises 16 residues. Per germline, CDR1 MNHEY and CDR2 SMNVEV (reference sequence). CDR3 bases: TGTGCCAGCAGTTTAGGCGGCAGGGGCGTCGATCAGCCCCAGCATTTT. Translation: CASSLGGRGVDQPQHF.

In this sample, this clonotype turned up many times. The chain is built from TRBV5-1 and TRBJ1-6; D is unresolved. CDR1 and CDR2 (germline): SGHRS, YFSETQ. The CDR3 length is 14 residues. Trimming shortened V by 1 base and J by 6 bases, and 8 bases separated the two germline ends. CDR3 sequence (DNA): TGCGCCAGCAGCTTGTACGTTGGTAATTCACCCCTCCACTTT. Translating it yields CASSLYVGNSPLHF.

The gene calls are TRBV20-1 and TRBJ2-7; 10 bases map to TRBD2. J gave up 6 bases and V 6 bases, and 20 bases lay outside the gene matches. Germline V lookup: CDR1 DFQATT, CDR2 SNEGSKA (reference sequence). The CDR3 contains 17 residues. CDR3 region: CSAERAFSSGRTAEQYF. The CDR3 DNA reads TGCAGTGCCGAGCGGGCCTTTTCTAGCGGGAGAACCGCCGAGCAGTACTTC.

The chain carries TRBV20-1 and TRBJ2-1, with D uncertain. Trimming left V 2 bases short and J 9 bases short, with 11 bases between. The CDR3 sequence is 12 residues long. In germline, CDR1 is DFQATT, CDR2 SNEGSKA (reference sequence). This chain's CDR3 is CSARLHTGEQFF. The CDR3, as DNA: TGCAGTGCTAGACTACACACGGGTGAGCAGTTCTTC.

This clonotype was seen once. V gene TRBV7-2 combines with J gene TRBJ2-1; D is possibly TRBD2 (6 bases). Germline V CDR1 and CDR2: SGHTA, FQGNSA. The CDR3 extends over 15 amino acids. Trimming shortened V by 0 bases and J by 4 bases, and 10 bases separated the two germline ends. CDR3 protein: CASSLALARYNEQFF. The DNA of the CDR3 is TGTGCCAGCAGCTTAGCACTAGCCCGGTACAATGAGCAGTTCTTC.

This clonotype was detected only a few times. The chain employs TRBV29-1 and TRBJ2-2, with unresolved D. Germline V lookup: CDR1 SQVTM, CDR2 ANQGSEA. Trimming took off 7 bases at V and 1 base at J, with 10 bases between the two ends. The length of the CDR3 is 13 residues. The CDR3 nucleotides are TGCAGCGCCCTAAGTTTGAACACCGGGGAGCTGTTTTTT. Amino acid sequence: CSALSLNTGELFF.

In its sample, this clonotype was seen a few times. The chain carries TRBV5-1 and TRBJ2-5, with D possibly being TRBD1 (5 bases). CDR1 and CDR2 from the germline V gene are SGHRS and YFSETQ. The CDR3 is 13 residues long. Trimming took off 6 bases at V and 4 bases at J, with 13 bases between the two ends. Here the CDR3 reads CASKGRVGETQYF. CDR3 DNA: TGCGCCAGCAAGGGCAGGGTGGGAGAGACCCAGTACTTC.

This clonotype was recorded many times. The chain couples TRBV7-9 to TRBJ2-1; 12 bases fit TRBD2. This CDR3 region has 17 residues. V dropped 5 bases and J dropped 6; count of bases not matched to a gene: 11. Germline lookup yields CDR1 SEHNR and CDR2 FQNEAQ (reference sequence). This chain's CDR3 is CASSTRLAGEVVNEQFF. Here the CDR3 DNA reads TGTGCCAGCAGCACCAGACTAGCGGGGGAGGTCGTCAATGAGCAGTTCTTC.